This T cell receptor (beta chain) comes out of a study of blood T cells in healthy people across ages. PCR was performed a second time for roughly 6 to 12 cycles using a sample-barcoded 5' primer and a J-beta primer mix. Every molecule of cDNA carried a tag from a template-switch adaptor with 12 random nucleotides. TCRdb reprocessed the 5' RACE reads with MiXCR, giving one entry per CDR3 protein. The sample yields about 570,000 distinct CDR3 sequences, roughly 28% seen once. Germline V gene data show CDR1 as SQVTM and CDR2 as ANQGSEA. V was clipped by 7 bases and J by 1 base, with 9 bases between them. This CDR3 contains 12 residues. The authors isolated at least 6 million PBMCs per sample.

The source is a woman in her seventies in good health. The sequencing input was blood. The rearrangement joins TRBV29-1 to TRBJ2-3; D gene uncertain. CDR3 coding DNA: TGCAGCGAGCGAACGGGCACAGATACGCAGTATTTT. This encodes CSERTGTDTQYF.